This TCR beta chain appears in the sequencing data of a study of shared clonotypes between healthy human individuals. This CDR3 contains 18 residues. V shed 3 bases and J 7 bases; nucleotides not matched to a gene: 11. Germline V lookup: CDR1 MDHEN, CDR2 SYDVKM. Clones were read by immunoSEQ multiplex PCR, and TCRdb kept only the in-frame ones, dropping some. The table includes over 1.4 million clones, approximately 97% detected once. The chain links TRBV28 to TRBJ2-1; 14 nucleotides align to TRBD2. This receptor was obtained from a man aged 30 to 39 in good health. The sample consisted of naive CD4+ T cells sorted from blood. Specified subset: CD45RA+ positively selected. This CDR3 is CASSLGPQTSGRENEQFF. The CDR3 DNA is TGTGCCAGCAGTTTGGGTCCCCAGACTAGCGGGAGGGAAAATGAGCAGTTCTTC.